Listed below are T cell receptor beta chains from one sample, sequenced in a study of shared clonotypes between healthy human individuals. The method was immunoSEQ multiplex PCR; TCRdb's version includes in-frame clones alone and lacks a portion of them. Among about 1.5 million clones listed, 96% were seen once. The source material was naive CD4+ T cells sorted from blood. These receptor sequences come from a man aged 25 to 40 in good health. CDR3s include the opening cysteine and the closing phenylalanine or tryptophan. Fields, in order: D gene, clone size, V gene, J gene, CDR3 DNA, CDR3 protein. D genes are given only for firm matches. Size is omitted from some rows. Given values are once, few, many or a class for expanded clones.

D gene: NA
clone size: NA
V gene: TRBV4-2
J gene: TRBJ2-2
CDR3 DNA: TGTGCCAGCAGCCAAGAGGGGTTGAACACCGGGGAGCTGTTTTTT
CDR3 protein: CASSQEGLNTGELFF

D gene: TRBD1
clone size: NA
V gene: TRBV13
J gene: TRBJ1-2
CDR3 DNA: TGTGCCAGCAGCTCCCCCGTGACAGGGGGCGCGACCTATGGCTACACCTTC
CDR3 protein: CASSSPVTGGATYGYTF

D gene: TRBD2
clone size: NA
V gene: TRBV27
J gene: TRBJ2-2
CDR3 DNA: TGTGCCAGCAGCGGACTAGCGGGCACCGGGGAGCTGTTTTTT
CDR3 protein: CASSGLAGTGELFF

D gene: NA
clone size: NA
V gene: TRBV30
J gene: TRBJ1-4
CDR3 DNA: TGTGCCTGGAGTGGAGGGAACGGGCTTAATGAAAAACTGTTTTTT
CDR3 protein: CAWSGGNGLNEKLFF

D gene: TRBD1
clone size: NA
V gene: TRBV5-8
J gene: TRBJ2-5
CDR3 DNA: TGTGCCAGCAGCTTGGGACAGGGATCTTCGGAGACCCAGTACTTC
CDR3 protein: CASSLGQGSSETQYF

D gene: NA
clone size: NA
V gene: TRBV7-2
J gene: TRBJ2-3
CDR3 DNA: TGTGCCAGCAGCTATAGACAGAACACATACGGATATACGCAGTATTTT
CDR3 protein: CASSYRQNTYGYTQYF

D gene: NA
clone size: NA
V gene: TRBV14
J gene: TRBJ1-1
CDR3 DNA: TGTGCCAGCAGCCAGAACCTGAACACTGAAGCTTTCTTT
CDR3 protein: CASSQNLNTEAFF

D gene: NA
clone size: NA
V gene: TRBV7-9
J gene: TRBJ2-7
CDR3 DNA: TGTGCCAGCAGCTCACAGCTAAGGGAGCAGTACTTC
CDR3 protein: CASSSQLREQYF

D gene: NA
clone size: NA
V gene: TRBV9
J gene: TRBJ2-3
CDR3 DNA: TGTGCCAGCAGCGTAGGGAAAGAAGGAACGCAGTATTTT
CDR3 protein: CASSVGKEGTQYF

D gene: NA
clone size: NA
V gene: TRBV5-6
J gene: TRBJ2-7
CDR3 DNA: TGTGCCAGCAGCTGGACGGGCGAGCAGTACTTC
CDR3 protein: CASSWTGEQYF

D gene: TRBD2
clone size: NA
V gene: TRBV27
J gene: TRBJ2-3
CDR3 DNA: TGTGCCAGCAGTTTGGGGCGGACTAGCGGACCTGTTATCGAGTATTTT
CDR3 protein: CASSLGRTSGPVIEYF

D gene: NA
clone size: NA
V gene: TRBV1
J gene: TRBJ2-5
CDR3 DNA: TGCACCAGCAGCCAAGATCGGGTCGAGACCCAGTACTTC
CDR3 protein: CTSSQDRVETQYF

D gene: TRBD2
clone size: NA
V gene: TRBV19
J gene: TRBJ2-1
CDR3 DNA: TGTGCCAGTATGCAGGGACCGAGCGGGAGGCCCTACAATGAGCAGTTCTTC
CDR3 protein: CASMQGPSGRPYNEQFF

D gene: TRBD2
clone size: once
V gene: TRBV19
J gene: TRBJ2-2
CDR3 DNA: TGTGCCAGTAGTATATTGACTAGCGGGAGAAAGGTCGACACCGGGGAGCTGTTTTTT
CDR3 protein: CASSILTSGRKVDTGELFF

D gene: TRBD1
clone size: once
V gene: TRBV6-1
J gene: TRBJ1-2
CDR3 DNA: TGTGCCTCCTCCCCTACAGGGGGCTATGGCTACACCTTC
CDR3 protein: CASSPTGGYGYTF

D gene: TRBD2
clone size: NA
V gene: TRBV7-2
J gene: TRBJ2-3
CDR3 DNA: TGTGCCAGCAGCTTAGACGGGAGGAACACAGATACGCAGTATTTT
CDR3 protein: CASSLDGRNTDTQYF

D gene: TRBD1
clone size: NA
V gene: TRBV5-1
J gene: TRBJ2-7
CDR3 DNA: TGCGCCAGCAGCAGAGGACAGGGGGCTGGAGAGCAGTACTTC
CDR3 protein: CASSRGQGAGEQYF

D gene: NA
clone size: NA
V gene: TRBV5-1
J gene: TRBJ2-1
CDR3 DNA: TGCGCCAGCAGCTTCTTTATGGGGGAAGAGCAGTTCTTC
CDR3 protein: CASSFFMGEEQFF

D gene: NA
clone size: NA
V gene: TRBV6-6
J gene: TRBJ2-2
CDR3 DNA: TGTGCCAGCCGACGAGACCGGGGGCTGAACACCGGGGAGCTGTTTTTT
CDR3 protein: CASRRDRGLNTGELFF

D gene: NA
clone size: NA
V gene: TRBV4-1
J gene: TRBJ1-3
CDR3 DNA: TGCGCCAGCAGCCGGATGGACGTTGGAAACACCATATATTTT
CDR3 protein: CASSRMDVGNTIYF

D gene: NA
clone size: NA
V gene: TRBV5-1
J gene: TRBJ2-5
CDR3 DNA: TGCGCCAGCAGCTTGATACCTCAAGAGACCCAGTACTTC
CDR3 protein: CASSLIPQETQYF

D gene: TRBD1
clone size: NA
V gene: TRBV5-4
J gene: TRBJ2-1
CDR3 DNA: TGTGCCAGCAGCTCCCAGGGGGCCCTGTACAATGAGCAGTTCTTC
CDR3 protein: CASSSQGALYNEQFF

D gene: NA
clone size: NA
V gene: TRBV23-1
J gene: TRBJ2-2
CDR3 DNA: TGCGCCAGCAGAGAACAGCACACCGGGGAGCTGTTTTTT
CDR3 protein: CASREQHTGELFF

D gene: NA
clone size: NA
V gene: TRBV5-5
J gene: TRBJ2-1
CDR3 DNA: TGTGCCAGCAGCTTACTGGACTCCCCCAATGAGCAGTTCTTC
CDR3 protein: CASSLLDSPNEQFF

D gene: TRBD1
clone size: NA
V gene: TRBV5-1
J gene: TRBJ2-5
CDR3 DNA: TGCGCCAGCAGCTTGGTTGCAGGACAGGGGTTAGGGGAGACCCAGTACTTC
CDR3 protein: CASSLVAGQGLGETQYF

D gene: NA
clone size: NA
V gene: TRBV5-5
J gene: TRBJ1-5
CDR3 DNA: TGTGCCAGCAGCTTGGTAGGCAATCAGCCCCAGCATTTT
CDR3 protein: CASSLVGNQPQHF